Sequencing of this T cell receptor (beta chain) was carried out in a study of blood T cells in healthy people across ages. Study in general: Template switching captured about one barcoded beta molecule per two T cells.

The V gene end was trimmed by 6 bases and the J gene end by 0 bases; junction bases not matched to a gene: 7. CDR3 length equals 15 residues. PCR was performed a second time for roughly 7 to 11 cycles using a sample-barcoded 5' primer and a J-beta primer mix. In TCRdb, the 5' RACE reads were re-called with MiXCR into one record per CDR3 protein. In the table there are 1.5 million to 1.9 million distinct CDR3 sequences, 35% to 45% of which are singletons. Concerning this clonotype: Its cognate antigen is unknown.

Study-wide points: Getting older went along with TCR beta diversity per million T cells dropping roughly linearly. Estimates drawn from one million T cells were deemed to understate diversity.

What was sequenced was blood. This sequence joins TRBV12-3 or TRBV12-4 and TRBJ2-7; TRBD1 agrees at 8 bases. The clonotype originates from a woman aged 18 to 35 in good health. The CDR3 sequence is CASSQNQGASYEQYF. The CDR3 DNA is TGTGCCAGCAGCCAAAATCAGGGGGCCTCCTACGAGCAGTACTTC.